Presented here are 30 T cell receptor beta chains from one specimen sequenced in a study of blood T cells in healthy people across ages. A second about 7 to 12 cycle PCR used barcoded and J-beta primers. Each CDR3 protein gets one entry after TCRdb re-called the 5' RACE reads with MiXCR. The sample gives 1 million or so distinct CDR3 sequences, 20% to 25% of which show up once; around 0.75% is in the top ten. These sequences were also reported in another study, on T cells of mothers and their children.

Specimen: blood. These receptors all come from a girl aged 2-9 years in good health.

This chain uses TRBV5-1 with TRBJ1-1, with D possibly matching TRBD1 (6 bases). The CDR3 runs to 16 residues. Germline V gene data show CDR1 as SGHRS and CDR2 as YFSETQ. Trimming removed 6 bases from V and 4 bases from J, with 22 bases in between. In nucleotides, the CDR3 is TGCGCCAGCAAACCAACCCGGGGGCAGGGTGGCACTGAAGCTTTCTTT. Translating it yields CASKPTRGQGGTEAFF.

The J gene is TRBJ1-4, the V gene TRBV4-1, with 7 bases that match TRBD1. Germline trimming cut 3 bases from V and 9 bases from J; bases unmatched to any gene: 10. This CDR3 region has 15 residues. CDR1 is MGHRA, CDR2 YSYEKL, per germline. In DNA, the CDR3 is TGCGCCAGCAGCCAGGCAAAAGGGGACAGTCAAAAACTGTTTTTT. It yields the protein CASSQAKGDSQKLFF.

With respect to this clonotype: An end of the junction differs from the germline gene, which may be a read error. The rearrangement joins TRBV6-5 to TRBJ1-6, with no clear D. The CDR3 spans 17 residues. Germline-derived CDR1 and CDR2 are MNHEY and SVGAGI. The CDR3 region is CASSFSRPSSYSSPLHF. CDR3 sequence (DNA): TGTGCCAGCAGTTTCAGCAGACCGAGCTCCTATAGTTCACCCCTCCACTTT.

The chain has TRBV15 and TRBJ2-3, with D uncertain. CDR3 length equals 13 residues. Germline lookup yields CDR1 LNHNV and CDR2 YYDKDF (reference sequence). V gave up 8 bases and J gave up 0 bases, with 9 bases separating them. CDR3 loop: CATEAASTDTQYF. The DNA for the CDR3 is TGTGCCACCGAGGCGGCAAGCACAGATACGCAGTATTTT. The full variable domain, completed using reference TRBV15 and TRBJ2-3, is DAMVIQNPRYQVTQFGKPVTLSCSQTLNHNVMYWYQQKSSQAPKLLFHYYDKDFNNEADTPDNFQSRRPNTSFCFLDIRSPGLGDTAMYLCATEAASTDTQYFGPGTRLTVL.

The rearrangement joins TRBV12-3 or TRBV12-4 to TRBJ2-5; D is unresolved. V lost 6 bases to trimming and J lost 0 bases, with 11 bases between them. The CDR3 consists of 14 residues. The CDR3 protein is CASRHLGDQETQYF. CDR3 coding DNA: TGTGCCAGCAGACACTTAGGAGACCAAGAGACCCAGTACTTC.

The rearrangement uses TRBV14 and TRBJ2-1, with 11 bases aligning to TRBD2. The CDR3 has 17 amino acids. The germline gives CDR1 SGHDN, CDR2 FVKESK. With 4 bases clipped from V and 3 bases from J, the junction kept 8 bases outside the gene matches. In DNA form, the CDR3 reads TGTGCCAGCAGCCGTGGTCCGGGACTAGCGGACTACAATGAGCAGTTCTTC. Protein product: CASSRGPGLADYNEQFF.

V usage is TRBV10-3 and J usage is TRBJ2-7; D not certain. The CDR3 sequence is 14 residues long. Germline CDR1 is ENHRY and CDR2 is SYGVKD. The germline V and J ends were trimmed by 3 bases and 0 bases, with 9 bases remaining between them. The CDR3, as DNA: TGTGCCATCAGTGATGTCTTAAGCTCCTACGAGCAGTACTTC. Translation gives CAISDVLSSYEQYF.

The V and J genes are TRBV2 and TRBJ2-5, with D hard to call. The J call may be mistaken, given a closer DNA end match to TRBJ2-1. Germline V gives CDR1 SNHLY, CDR2 FYNNEI. This CDR3 is built from 15 residues. The CDR3 is CASMLLLGPYNEQFF. In DNA form, the CDR3 reads TGTGCCAGCATGTTATTATTAGGGCCGTACAATGAGCAGTTCTTC.

This clonotype has only a few counts. The rearrangement uses TRBV7-3 and TRBJ2-3; 7 nucleotides agree with TRBD2. V dropped 0 bases and J dropped 6; count of bases not matched to a gene: 6. This CDR3 is 15 amino acids long. Per germline, CDR1 SGHTA and CDR2 FQGTGA. Here the CDR3 reads CASSLTIGRWDTQYF. The DNA for the CDR3 is TGTGCCAGCAGCTTAACGATCGGGAGGTGGGATACGCAGTATTTT.

This clonotype appeared a few times. The rearrangement joins TRBV7-2 to TRBJ2-3; D is perhaps TRBD1 (6 bases). The ends were cut back, 1 base at V and 2 bases at J, with 16 bases in the middle. Germline CDR1 and CDR2: SGHTA and FQGNSA. The CDR3 extends over 17 amino acids. CDR3 nucleotides: TGTGCCAGCAGCTTAGTGTGGGGGCTCTACTTCACAGATACGCAGTATTTT. It yields the protein CASSLVWGLYFTDTQYF. Full variable domain (missing parts from reference TRBV7-2 and TRBJ2-3): GAGVSQSPSNKVTEKGKDVELRCDPISGHTALYWYRQSLGQGLEFLIYFQGNSAPDKSGLPSDRFSAERTGGSVSTLTIQRTQQEDSAVYLCASSLVWGLYFTDTQYFGPGTRLTVL.

V and J are TRBV28 and TRBJ2-2; D call uncertain. Trimming shortened V by 3 bases and J by 6 bases, and 5 bases separated the two germline ends. The CDR3 is made up of 12 amino acids. In germline, CDR1 is MDHEN, CDR2 SYDVKM. CDR3 residues: CASSFLPGELFF. CDR3 nucleotides: TGTGCCAGCAGTTTCTTACCCGGGGAGCTGTTTTTT.

The sample holds a few counts of this clonotype. The chain employs TRBV2 and TRBJ2-7, with D perhaps TRBD1 or TRBD2 (5 bases each). V shed 8 bases and J shed 6 bases, with 20 bases lying between them. Germline V CDR1 and CDR2: SNHLY, FYNNEI. This CDR3 is 14 amino acids long. CDR3 DNA sequence: TGTGCCAGCCTACCGTACGAGGGGATAAGCGAGCAGTACTTC. It specifies CASLPYEGISEQYF.

The V gene is TRBV3-1, the J gene TRBJ2-3, with 8 bases fitting TRBD2. The CDR3 has 16 residues. Germline V CDR1 and CDR2: LGHDT, YNNKEL (reference sequence). V lost 2 bases, J lost 4 bases, and 8 bases stayed unmatched. CDR3 sequence (DNA): TGTGCCAGCAGCCAAAGCGGGCGGGGGGCCGCAGATACGCAGTATTTT. This sequence encodes CASSQSGRGAADTQYF.

This clonotype was picked up a small number of times. This sequence joins TRBV15 and TRBJ1-4; D may be TRBD1 (5 bases). The V end was cut by 0 bases, the J end by 10 bases, with 21 bases between. The CDR3 has 17 residues. Germline-derived CDR1 and CDR2 are LNHNV and YYDKDF (reference sequence). Written as DNA, the CDR3 is TGTGCCACCAGCAGAGATGCCATCGGGACCCGGGCGGGAAAACTGTTTTTT. Translation: CATSRDAIGTRAGKLFF.

The sample holds a few counts of this clonotype. This chain connects TRBV6-1 to TRBJ2-5; D remains ambiguous. The last part of the DNA fits TRBJ2-1 better; the J call may be wrong. Germline V gene sequence: CDR1 MNHNS, CDR2 SASEGT. CDR3 length equals 11 residues. The CDR3 loop is CASSDLYKQFF. CDR3 DNA: TGTGCCAGCAGCGACCTATACAAGCAGTTCTTC.

This rearrangement joins TRBV20-1 to TRBJ2-2; D may be TRBD2 (6 bases). The CDR3 length is 14 residues. Trimming took 3 bases from V and 1 from J, leaving 9 bases between them. The germline CDR1 and CDR2 sequences are DFQATT and SNEGSKA (reference sequence). The CDR3, as DNA: TGCAGTGCTAGTTGGCGGGAGAACACCGGGGAGCTGTTTTTT. This codes for CSASWRENTGELFF.

This chain joins TRBV7-9 and TRBJ2-7, with 8 bases matching TRBD1. The germline gives CDR1 SEHNR, CDR2 FQNEAQ (reference sequence). V shed 5 bases, J shed 1 base, and the junction held 4 bases outside the gene matches. This CDR3 is 14 amino acids long. This CDR3 is CASSEGQVSYEQYF. As DNA, the CDR3 is TGTGCCAGCAGCGAGGGACAGGTGTCCTACGAGCAGTACTTC.

This clonotype has more than one count but fewer than ten. This rearrangement joins TRBV9 to TRBJ2-7; TRBD2 agrees at 9 bases. CDR3 length: 15 amino acids. The germline gives CDR1 SGDLS, CDR2 YYNGEE. After removal of 0 bases from V and 2 bases from J, the junction contained 3 bases not matched to a gene. The CDR3: CASSVVAGGAYEQYF. The CDR3 region has the DNA TGTGCCAGCAGCGTAGTTGCGGGGGGGGCCTACGAGCAGTACTTC.

This clonotype was observed a handful of times. The chain recombines TRBV24-1 with TRBJ2-5; no reliable D call. The end of the DNA fits TRBJ2-7 better, so the J call may be wrong. Germline lookup yields CDR1 KGHDR and CDR2 SFDVKD. The CDR3 contains 12 residues. CDR3 region: CATSDRNYEQYF. In DNA, the CDR3 is TGTGCCACCAGTGATCGAAATTACGAGCAGTACTTC.

The chain links TRBV29-1 to TRBJ2-5, with D tentatively TRBD2 (5 bases). The DNA matches TRBJ2-1 better at its end, which makes the J call doubtful. This CDR3 spans 13 amino acids. Per the germline V gene, CDR1 is SQVTM and CDR2 is ANQGSEA. The CDR3 is CSAQVATVNEQFF. The CDR3, as DNA: TGCAGCGCCCAGGTAGCGACCGTCAATGAGCAGTTCTTC.

CDR3 region: CASSDGVEQPQHF. The CDR3 coding sequence is TGTGCCAGCAGTGATGGAGTGGAGCAGCCCCAGCATTTT. The chain links TRBV2 to TRBJ1-5; D call uncertain. Trimming removed 3 bases at V and 7 bases at J, with 10 bases between. This CDR3 is built from 13 residues. Germline V gene sequence: CDR1 SNHLY, CDR2 FYNNEI.

The rearrangement joins TRBV20-1 to TRBJ2-1; D call uncertain. CDR1 is DFQATT and CDR2 is SNEGSKA in the germline V gene (reference sequence). The length of the CDR3 is 13 residues. Trimming stripped 3 bases from V and 3 bases from J, with 9 bases between. In DNA, the CDR3 is TGCAGTGCTAGGCGGAGCCTCTACAATGAGCAGTTCTTC. Its protein product is CSARRSLYNEQFF.

This clonotype was counted between two and nine times. The chain employs TRBV20-1 and TRBJ2-7; perhaps TRBD1 as D (5 bases). CDR3 length equals 14 residues. Germline values: CDR1 DFQATT, CDR2 SNEGSKA (reference sequence). The V end lost 6 bases, the J end lost 2 bases, and 17 bases lay between the germline ends. The CDR3 DNA follows: TGCAGTGCCAGCGACAGCCATACCGCCTACGAGCAGTACTTC. The encoded protein is CSASDSHTAYEQYF.

The CDR3 DNA reads as TGTGCCAGCAGCGTAGGGCCGGGCACAGATACGCAGTATTTT. Amino acids: CASSVGPGTDTQYF. The chain has TRBV7-7 and TRBJ2-3; no definite D call. This CDR3 has 14 residues. Trimming stripped 5 bases from V and 1 base from J, with 10 bases between. Germline V CDR1 and CDR2: SSHAT, FNYEAQ (reference sequence).

The sample holds a few counts of this clonotype. The chain joins TRBV27 to TRBJ1-1; the D gene is possibly TRBD1 (6 bases). The germline V and J ends were trimmed by 4 bases and 1 base, with 13 bases remaining between them. This CDR3 region has 15 residues. Germline V CDR1 and CDR2: MNHEY, SMNVEV (reference sequence). CDR3 loop: CASSSGVYRNTEAFF. DNA of the CDR3: TGTGCCAGCAGTTCAGGGGTCTACAGGAACACTGAAGCTTTCTTT.

The chain couples TRBV5-1 to TRBJ1-2; 8 nucleotides line up with TRBD1. Germline values: CDR1 SGHRS, CDR2 YFSETQ. The CDR3 spans 14 residues. V lost 4 bases, J lost 5 bases, and 7 bases stayed unmatched. CDR3 protein: CASSRQGRRYGYTF. The CDR3 bases are TGCGCCAGCAGCCGACAGGGGCGTCGGTATGGCTACACCTTC.

The chain combines TRBV6-6 with TRBJ2-3; D gene ambiguous. This CDR3 spans 14 amino acids. V gave up 0 bases and J gave up 1 base, with 5 bases separating them. The germline V gene encodes CDR1 MNHNY and CDR2 SVGAGI (reference sequence). The CDR3 here is CASSYSARTDTQYF. Here the CDR3 DNA reads TGTGCCAGCAGTTACTCTGCGCGCACAGATACGCAGTATTTT.

The chain links TRBV7-2 to TRBJ2-7, with D tentatively TRBD1 (6 bases). Per the germline V gene, CDR1 is SGHTA and CDR2 is FQGNSA. There are 13 residues in the CDR3. Trimming took off 5 bases at V and 9 bases at J, with 17 bases between the two ends. The CDR3 spells CASSGKVQGRQYF. The CDR3 coding sequence is TGTGCCAGCAGCGGAAAGGTACAGGGCCGGCAGTACTTC.

J is TRBJ2-1 and V is TRBV3-1; D may be TRBD2 (6 bases). CDR1 is LGHDT, CDR2 YNNKEL, per germline (reference sequence). V lost 0 bases and J lost 7, with 16 bases in between. CDR3 size: 16 residues. Here the CDR3 reads CASSQELSAGLNEQFF. The CDR3 DNA follows: TGTGCCAGCAGCCAAGAGTTGTCCGCGGGGCTTAATGAGCAGTTCTTC.

The chain couples TRBV4-1 to TRBJ2-7; no clear D. CDR1 is MGHRA and CDR2 is YSYEKL in the germline V gene. Trimming stripped 0 bases from V and 2 bases from J, with 11 bases between. The CDR3 totals 15 residues. CDR3 in amino acids: CASSQEHPYPYEQYF. CDR3 nucleotide sequence: TGCGCCAGCAGCCAAGAACACCCTTATCCCTACGAGCAGTACTTC.